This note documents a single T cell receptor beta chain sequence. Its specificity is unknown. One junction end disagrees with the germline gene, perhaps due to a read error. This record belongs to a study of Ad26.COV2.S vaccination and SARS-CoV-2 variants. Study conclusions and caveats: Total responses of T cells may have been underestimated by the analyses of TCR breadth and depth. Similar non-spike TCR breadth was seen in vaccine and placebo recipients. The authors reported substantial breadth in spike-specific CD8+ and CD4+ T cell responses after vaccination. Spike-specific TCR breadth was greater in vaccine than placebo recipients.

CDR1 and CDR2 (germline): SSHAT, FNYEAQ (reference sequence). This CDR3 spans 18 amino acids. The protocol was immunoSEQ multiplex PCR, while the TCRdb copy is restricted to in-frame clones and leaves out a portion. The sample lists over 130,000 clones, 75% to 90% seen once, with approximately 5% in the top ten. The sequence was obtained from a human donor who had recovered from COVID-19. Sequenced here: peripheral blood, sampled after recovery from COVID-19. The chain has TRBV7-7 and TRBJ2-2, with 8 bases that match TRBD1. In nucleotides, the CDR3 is TGTGCTAGCAGTCCCGGGACAGGCAGAACTCGGAACACCGGGGAGCTGTTTTTT. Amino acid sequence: CASSPGTGRTRNTGELFF.